A single sample is the source of the 22 T cell receptor beta chains below, sequenced in a study of post-analysis software for immune sequencing data. Study-level results: Patients had higher frequencies than controls of about five TRBV segments, including TRBV5-6, TRBV5-1 and TRBV20-1.

Built from TCR beta cDNA, the libraries had unique molecular identifiers in them. One entry per CDR3 protein, called by TCRdb with MiXCR from the PCR reads. The repertoire includes roughly 800,000 distinct CDR3 sequences, about 32% of them detected once, and 0.55% to 0.65% sits in the top ten. Their target antigens are unknown. The sequenced sample consisted of blood. Receptors were obtained from a girl between 5 and 17 years old with multiple sclerosis.

A note on this clonotype: The germline gene is not matched at one end of the junction; a read error may be the cause. The rearrangement uses TRBV6-5 and TRBJ2-5, with D perhaps matching TRBD2 (6 bases). The CDR3 runs 14 residues. The germline CDR1 and CDR2 sequences are MNHEY and SVGAGI. CDR3 amino acids: CASSYSGPQEAQYF. CDR3 DNA sequence: TGCGCCAGCAGTTATAGCGGCCCGCAAGAGGCCCAGTACTTC.

The chain recombines TRBV29-1 with TRBJ1-4; 7 bases line up with TRBD1. CDR1 and CDR2 from the germline V gene are SQVTM and ANQGSEA. The CDR3 runs 14 residues. Germline trimming cut 7 bases from V and 4 bases from J; bases unmatched to any gene: 9. The CDR3: CSAGDHRGNEKLFF. The CDR3, as DNA: TGCAGCGCCGGGGATCACAGGGGTAATGAAAAACTGTTTTTT.

This clonotype was observed a single time. As the CDR3 is not closed by the conserved phenylalanine or tryptophan, this likely results from a read error. The rearrangement links TRBV5-1 to TRBJ2-7; possibly TRBD1 or TRBD2 for D (5 bases each). V lost 4 bases and J 2 bases, leaving 13 bases between the germline ends. There are 14 residues in the CDR3. From germline, CDR1 is SGHRS and CDR2 YFSETQ. The CDR3 sequence is CASSPGREPYEQYC. CDR3 nucleotides: TGCGCCAGCAGCCCGGGACGCGAACCCTACGAGCAGTACTGC.

The chain combines TRBV4-3 with TRBJ2-1; D remains unclear. With 1 base removed from V and 10 bases from J, the gap between germline ends came to 8 bases. Germline V CDR1 and CDR2: LGHNA, YSLEER. CDR3 length equals 12 residues. Here the CDR3 DNA reads TGCGCCAGCAGCCAAGGTCGTGGGGAGCAGTTCTTC. Translated, it gives CASSQGRGEQFF.

V usage is TRBV7-2 and J usage is TRBJ2-7, with 9 bases that match TRBD2. Germline CDR1 reads SGHTA; CDR2 reads FQGNSA. The CDR3 contains 14 residues. V lost 5 bases and J lost 2; bases outside the gene matches: 4. The CDR3 here is CASSPSGATYEQYF. The CDR3, as DNA: TGTGCCAGCAGCCCTAGCGGGGCGACCTACGAGCAGTACTTC.

This clonotype was detected a few times. This chain uses TRBV5-1 with TRBJ2-3; 13 nucleotides align to TRBD2. In germline, CDR1 is SGHRS, CDR2 YFSETQ. V was pared by 4 bases and J by 4 bases, with 3 bases of the junction left unmatched. The CDR3 runs to 15 residues. The CDR3 bases are TGCGCCAGCAGCCCGGGACTAGCGGGATCAGATACGCAGTATTTT. This encodes CASSPGLAGSDTQYF.

This chain links TRBV7-6 with TRBJ2-1; 14 bases fit TRBD2. Germline-derived CDR1 and CDR2 are SGHVS and FNYEAQ. V lost 0 bases to trimming and J lost 13 bases; unmatched junction nucleotides: 11. The CDR3 covers 17 residues. CDR3 nucleotide sequence: TGTGCCAGCAGCTTAGCAGGGACTAGCGGGGGTGCCCGGGCCCAGTTCTTC. This codes for CASSLAGTSGGARAQFF.

This clonotype showed up just a few times. The V gene is TRBV20-1, the J gene TRBJ2-7; 8 positions match TRBD2. The J call is uncertain, as TRBJ2-5 better fits the DNA end. CDR1 is DFQATT, CDR2 SNEGSKA, per germline (reference sequence). This CDR3 contains 14 residues. CDR3 in DNA: TGCAGTGCTAGATTAGCGGGGCGGAGGGAGACCCAGTACTTC. Protein product: CSARLAGRRETQYF.

This chain connects TRBV12-5 to TRBJ2-3; TRBD1 aligns across 10 bases. The CDR3 has 14 residues. The J segment lost 6 bases and the V segment lost 6 bases, leaving 6 bases of the junction unmatched. Per the germline V gene, CDR1 is LGHNT and CDR2 is FRNRAP. This CDR3 reads CASGWTGGDDTQYF. CDR3 bases: TGTGCTAGTGGATGGACAGGGGGTGATGATACGCAGTATTTT.

The table lists this clonotype with a few counts. The V gene is TRBV7-9, the J gene TRBJ2-3; D is perhaps TRBD1 or TRBD2 (6 bases each). The CDR3 is made up of 16 amino acids. V lost 4 bases and J 1 base, leaving 15 bases between the germline ends. From germline, CDR1 is SEHNR and CDR2 FQNEAQ (reference sequence). The CDR3 nucleotides are TGTGCCAGCAGCTCCGGGCCACGGGGGCGCACAGATACGCAGTATTTT. It translates to CASSSGPRGRTDTQYF.

A few counts support this clonotype. This sequence joins TRBV5-1 and TRBJ2-3, with 7 bases fitting TRBD2. The CDR3 length is 16 residues. Germline V gene lookup returns CDR1 SGHRS and CDR2 YFSETQ. V was pared by 0 bases and J by 1 base, with 5 bases of the junction left unmatched. The CDR3 sequence: CASSLAGTSGTDTQYF. The CDR3 region has the DNA TGCGCCAGCAGCTTGGCCGGCACTAGCGGCACAGATACGCAGTATTTT. Using reference TRBV5-1 and TRBJ2-3 for the parts outside the CDR3, the full variable domain is KAGVTQTPRYLIKTRGQQVTLSCSPISGHRSVSWYQQTPGQGLQFLFEYFSETQRNKGNFPGRFSGRQFSNSRSEMNVSTLELGDSALYLCASSLAGTSGTDTQYFGPGTRLTVL.

In this sample, this clonotype turned up many times. The gene calls are TRBV20-1 and TRBJ2-1; TRBD2 aligns across 14 bases. The length of the CDR3 is 14 residues. CDR1 is DFQATT and CDR2 is SNEGSKA in the germline V gene (reference sequence). V shed 6 bases and J 9 bases; nucleotides not matched to a gene: 7. In nucleotides, the CDR3 is TGCAGTGCCTTCTCGGGACTAGCGGGAGCTGAGCAGTTCTTC. It is translated as CSAFSGLAGAEQFF.

This clonotype was seen ten or more times. This rearrangement joins TRBV29-1 to TRBJ2-6, with unresolved D. CDR1 is SQVTM, CDR2 ANQGSEA, per germline. This CDR3 is 14 amino acids long. The germline V and J ends were trimmed by 4 bases and 4 bases, with 11 bases remaining between them. In nucleotides, the CDR3 is TGCAGCGTTGGTCTGGGGTCCGGGGCCAACGTCCTGACTTTC. It translates to CSVGLGSGANVLTF.

There are many counts of this clonotype. J is TRBJ2-3 and V is TRBV3-1; 11 bases match TRBD2. Trimming cost V 5 bases and J 0 bases; bases outside gene matches: 4. The CDR3 covers 16 residues. Germline V gene sequence: CDR1 LGHDT, CDR2 YNNKEL (reference sequence). This CDR3 reads CASSSGTSGSTDTQYF. Here the CDR3 DNA reads TGTGCCAGCAGCTCCGGGACTAGCGGAAGCACAGATACGCAGTATTTT.

The chain carries TRBV20-1 and TRBJ2-1, with 8 bases identical to TRBD2. The CDR3 is 17 residues long. After removal of 4 bases from V and 3 bases from J, the junction contained 14 bases not matched to a gene. Germline CDR1 and CDR2: DFQATT and SNEGSKA (reference sequence). The CDR3 loop reads CSAMPPGSGGLYNEQFF. The DNA of the CDR3 is TGCAGTGCTATGCCACCGGGGAGCGGGGGCCTCTACAATGAGCAGTTCTTC.

This sequence joins TRBV6-2 or TRBV6-3 and TRBJ1-2; D is possibly TRBD1 (5 bases). Germline V gene sequence: CDR1 MNHEY, CDR2 SVGEGT. The ends were cut back, 0 bases at V and 4 bases at J, with 9 bases in the middle. There are 14 residues in the CDR3. The CDR3 is CASSYSGRIYGYTF. The DNA of the CDR3 is TGTGCCAGCAGTTACTCGGGGCGGATCTATGGCTACACCTTC.

A few counts support this clonotype. The chain joins TRBV7-9 to TRBJ2-3; 8 bases are shared with TRBD1. Germline V gene data show CDR1 as SEHNR and CDR2 as FQNEAQ (reference sequence). This CDR3 comprises 18 residues. Germline trimming cut 4 bases from V and 5 bases from J; bases unmatched to any gene: 17. CDR3 nucleotide sequence: TGTGCCAGCAGCTATTTCGGGACAGGAAGTCAATGGGGAGATACGCAGTATTTT. Residues: CASSYFGTGSQWGDTQYF.

This chain links TRBV3-1 with TRBJ2-7, with TRBD2 identical over 10 bases. J was trimmed by 0 bases and V by 3 bases; bases with no gene match: 11. This CDR3 is 18 amino acids long. Germline CDR1 LGHDT, CDR2 YNNKEL (reference sequence). The CDR3 here is CASSQTALAGVTSYEQYF. CDR3 DNA: TGTGCCAGCAGCCAGACTGCTCTAGCGGGAGTAACCTCCTACGAGCAGTACTTC.

V usage is TRBV15 and J usage is TRBJ2-7, with TRBD1 matching 8 bases. The last part of the DNA fits TRBJ2-5 better; the J call may be wrong. This CDR3 contains 15 residues. Germline CDR1 reads LNHNV; CDR2 reads YYDKDF (reference sequence). The CDR3: CATSRSGQDGETQYF. DNA of the CDR3: TGTGCCACCAGCAGGTCGGGACAGGACGGCGAGACCCAGTACTTC.

V gene TRBV10-3 combines with J gene TRBJ1-3, with TRBD1 as a possible D gene (6 bases). Germline CDR1 reads ENHRY; CDR2 reads SYGVKD. V dropped 7 bases and J dropped 0 bases, with 16 bases sitting between them. CDR3 length: 16 residues. In DNA, the CDR3 is TGTGCCATCAACACGTTAGGGGGGAGCTCTGGAAACACCATATATTTT. Protein product: CAINTLGGSSGNTIYF.

The chain employs TRBV12-3 or TRBV12-4 and TRBJ1-5; possible D gene TRBD1, 6 bases. With 5 bases removed from V and 7 bases from J, the gap between germline ends came to 12 bases. CDR3 length equals 13 residues. CDR3 DNA: TGTGCCAGCAGTGGCGGGGGGGGCCAGCCCCAGCATTTT. It encodes CASSGGGGQPQHF.

Worth noting for this clonotype: The junction and the germline gene differ at one end; a read error may be behind it. V usage is TRBV20-1 and J usage is TRBJ2-5, with D possibly matching TRBD1 (6 bases). Germline V CDR1 and CDR2: DFQATT, SNEGSKA (reference sequence). CDR3 size: 12 residues. The CDR3 DNA is TGCGGTGCTAAACCCAGGGGTGAGACCCAGTACTTC. Protein: CGAKPRGETQYF.